What follows are 7 T cell receptor beta chains derived from one specimen sequenced in a study of CD8 T cells in Susac syndrome. Random-hexamer reverse transcription was applied to roughly 0.45 to 1 ug RNA. In TCRdb, the immunoSEQ multiplex PCR reads were re-called with MiXCR into one record per CDR3 protein. Among approximately 150,000 distinct CDR3 sequences listed, approximately 93% were seen once. Sequencing used CD4+ T cells from PBMCs. The source of these receptors is a human donor in good health.

The chain carries TRBV5-6 and TRBJ1-1; a weak D match, TRBD1 (5 bases). The CDR3 is made up of 16 amino acids. V lost 0 bases and J 4 bases, leaving 16 bases between the germline ends. CDR1 and CDR2 from the germline V gene are SGHDT and YYEEEE. The CDR3 DNA sequence: TGTGCCAGCAGCTTGGACGATGGAGGGGTATTCACTGAAGCTTTCTTT. This encodes CASSLDDGGVFTEAFF.

J is TRBJ2-5 and V is TRBV20-1, with D possibly being TRBD2 (6 bases). This CDR3 is built from 12 residues. In germline, CDR1 is DFQATT, CDR2 SNEGSKA (reference sequence). Deletions cut 6 bases from V and 5 bases from J, with 13 bases between. The CDR3 loop reads CSARRGPETQYF. The CDR3, as DNA: TGCAGTGCCCGGCGGGGCCCTGAGACCCAGTACTTC.

The chain joins TRBV6-1 to TRBJ2-7; D uncertain. The germline gives CDR1 MNHNS, CDR2 SASEGT. V was pared by 9 bases and J by 0 bases, with 15 bases between. The CDR3 contains 14 residues. The CDR3 bases are TGTGCCAGTCGGACCATCCTCAGCTCCTACGAGCAGTACTTC. It yields the protein CASRTILSSYEQYF.

The CDR3 is CASSLAETLNTQYF. Here the CDR3 DNA reads TGCGCCAGCAGCTTGGCCGAGACACTCAATACGCAGTATTTT. This chain connects TRBV5-1 to TRBJ2-3, with no clear D. Trimming removed 0 bases at V and 7 bases at J, with 12 bases between. Germline V lookup: CDR1 SGHRS, CDR2 YFSETQ. This CDR3 spans 14 amino acids.

This chain uses TRBV10-3 with TRBJ2-3; 10 positions match TRBD1. The V gene's germline CDR1 is ENHRY and CDR2 SYGVKD. The CDR3 length is 14 residues. The junction had 10 bases not matched to a gene; V was cut back by 11 bases and J by 5 bases. This CDR3 reads CASLRDRGQDTQYF. The CDR3 bases are TGTGCCTCGCTCCGGGACAGGGGACAAGATACGCAGTATTTT.

The chain employs TRBV29-1 and TRBJ2-4, with D perhaps matching TRBD2 (5 bases). Deletions cut 6 bases from V and 9 bases from J, with 18 bases between. The CDR3 runs to 13 residues. Germline CDR1 is SQVTM and CDR2 is ANQGSEA. CDR3 region: CSVENNRAGIQYF. CDR3 nucleotide sequence: TGCAGCGTGGAAAATAACCGGGCGGGCATTCAGTACTTC.

CDR3 sequence: CASSLSPQETQYF. In nucleotides, the CDR3 is TGTGCCAGCAGTTTAAGTCCCCAAGAGACCCAGTACTTC. This chain uses TRBV12-3 or TRBV12-4 with TRBJ2-5; unclear D gene. This CDR3 has 13 residues. V lost 2 bases, J lost 1 base, and 5 bases lay in between.